These T cell receptor beta chains were read from a single sample in a study of spatial heterogeneity in lung cancer. TCRdb itself ran the 5' RACE reads through MiXCR, one entry per CDR3 protein. The repertoire holds some 38,000 distinct CDR3 sequences, with 6.5% to 9.5% as singletons. The sample consisted of PBMCs, taken at surgery. The receptors shown here come from a male donor with early-stage non-small cell lung cancer. CDR3s leave out the opening cysteine and the closing phenylalanine or tryptophan.

>TRBV28|TRBJ2-5
ASSRTGFGFETQY
>TRBV28|TRBJ1-1
ASSPGGANTEAF
>TRBV6-6|TRBJ1-5
ASSDRDSNQPQH
>TRBV30|TRBJ2-7
AWSPPGSQAVEQY
>TRBV29-1|TRBJ2-7
SVSVNGGRFYEQY
>TRBV4-2|TRBJ1-5
ASSQVTGSGNQPQH
>TRBV7-3|TRBJ1-1
ASRPTSTTEAF
>TRBV15|TRBJ1-5
ATSSARRTGVQPQH
>TRBV7-3|TRBJ1-5
ASSSDRETPQH
>TRBV7-2|TRBJ2-1
ASSFDRGRNEQF
>TRBV7-9|TRBJ2-1
ASSLLGTSGRAADNEQF
>TRBV24-1|TRBJ1-5
ATSDPNQPQH
>TRBV19|TRBJ2-3
ASSMGQTTDTQY
>TRBV5-4|TRBJ2-3
ASSLEGRSTDTQY
>TRBV6-1|TRBJ1-1
ASSALNELNTEAF
>TRBV7-9|TRBJ2-7
ASSLGSRLEQY
>TRBV12-3/TRBV12-4|TRBJ1-2
ASSLTGAGYGYT
>TRBV5-1|TRBJ1-4
ASSLATTNEKLF
>TRBV6-5|TRBJ2-3
ASSRGTALSTDTQY
>TRBV6-2/TRBV6-3|TRBJ2-1
ASSYAAHAPNNEQF
>TRBV20-1|TRBJ2-1
SALPRGKSSYNEQF
>TRBV20-1|TRBJ2-5
SARVPSPEETQY
>TRBV3-1|TRBJ2-3
ASRGGADTQY
>TRBV20-1|TRBJ2-5
SARSGTAFQETQY
>TRBV4-1|TRBJ2-1
ASSQGTSGGQDEQF
>TRBV24-1|TRBJ1-2
ATSAQGYGYT
>TRBV20-1|TRBJ2-1
SARDRGQGLNEQF
>TRBV11-2|TRBJ2-7
ASSLGTATYEQY
>TRBV29-1|TRBJ2-4
SVEQPAKNIQY
>TRBV11-2|TRBJ2-5
ASSLGGGRGPETQY
>TRBV28|TRBJ2-1
ASTVTSSADEQF
>TRBV7-3|TRBJ2-3
ASSLGSGQY
>TRBV9|TRBJ2-1
ASSARGRQEQF
>TRBV30|TRBJ2-3
AWGVGSGGLGTQY
>TRBV12-3/TRBV12-4|TRBJ2-5
ASSSYPYLTSPGQETQY
>TRBV29-1|TRBJ2-7
SVRWLAQDYEQY
>TRBV18|TRBJ2-7
ASSLPDGFSYEQY
>TRBV5-8|TRBJ1-6
ASSLIRDSPLH
>TRBV11-3|TRBJ1-6
ASTLQRDNLPLH
>TRBV29-1|TRBJ2-5
SVETTSQETQY
>TRBV14|TRBJ2-2
ASSHRQGRTINTGELF
>TRBV9|TRBJ2-7
ASSVGSSGGSYEQY